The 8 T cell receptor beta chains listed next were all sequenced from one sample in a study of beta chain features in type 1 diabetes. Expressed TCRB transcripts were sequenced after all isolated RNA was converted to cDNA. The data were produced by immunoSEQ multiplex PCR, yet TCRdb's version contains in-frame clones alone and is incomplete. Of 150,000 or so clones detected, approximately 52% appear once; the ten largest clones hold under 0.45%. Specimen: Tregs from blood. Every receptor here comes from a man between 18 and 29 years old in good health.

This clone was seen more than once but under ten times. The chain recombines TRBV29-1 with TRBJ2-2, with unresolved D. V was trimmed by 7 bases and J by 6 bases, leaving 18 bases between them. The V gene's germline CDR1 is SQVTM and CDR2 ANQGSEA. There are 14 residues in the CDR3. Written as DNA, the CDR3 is TGCAGCGGGAGAGAAACTCCCGTGGCCGGGGAGCTGTTTTTT. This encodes CSGRETPVAGELFF.

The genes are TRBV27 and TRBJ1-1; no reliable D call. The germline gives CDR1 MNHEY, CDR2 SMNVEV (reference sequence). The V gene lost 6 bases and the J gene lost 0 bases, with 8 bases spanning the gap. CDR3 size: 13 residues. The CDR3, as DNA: TGTGCCAGCAGGATTAGATTGAACACTGAAGCTTTCTTT. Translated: CASRIRLNTEAFF.

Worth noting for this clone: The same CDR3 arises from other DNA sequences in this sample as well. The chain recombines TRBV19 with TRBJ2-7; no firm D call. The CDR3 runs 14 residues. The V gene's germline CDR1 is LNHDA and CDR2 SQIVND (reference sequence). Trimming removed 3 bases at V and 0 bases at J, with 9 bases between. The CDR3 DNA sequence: TGTGCCAGTAGTATTGTCCGAGACTCCTACGAGCAGTACTTC. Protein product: CASSIVRDSYEQYF. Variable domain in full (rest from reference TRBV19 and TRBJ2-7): DGGITQSPKYLFRKEGQNVTLSCEQNLNHDAMYWYRQDPGQGLRLIYYSQIVNDFQKGDIAEGYSVSREKKESFPLTVTSAQKNPTAFYLCASSIVRDSYEQYFGPGTRLTVT.

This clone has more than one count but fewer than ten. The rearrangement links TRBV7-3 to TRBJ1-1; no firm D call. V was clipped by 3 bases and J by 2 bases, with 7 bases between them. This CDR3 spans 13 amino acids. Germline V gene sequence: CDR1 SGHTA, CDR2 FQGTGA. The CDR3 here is CASSFGSNTEAFF. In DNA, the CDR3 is TGTGCCAGCAGCTTCGGGAGTAACACTGAAGCTTTCTTT.

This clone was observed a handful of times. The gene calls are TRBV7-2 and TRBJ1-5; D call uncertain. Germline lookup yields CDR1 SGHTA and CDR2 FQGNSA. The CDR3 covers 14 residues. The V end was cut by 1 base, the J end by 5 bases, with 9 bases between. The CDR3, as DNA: TGTGCCAGCAGCTTAGTGGTGAGGGATCAGCCCCAGCATTTT. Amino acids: CASSLVVRDQPQHF.

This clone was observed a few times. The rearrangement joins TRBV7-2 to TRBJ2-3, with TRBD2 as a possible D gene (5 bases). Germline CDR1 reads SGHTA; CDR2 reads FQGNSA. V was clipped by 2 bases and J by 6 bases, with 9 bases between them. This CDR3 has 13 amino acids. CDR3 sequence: CASSLSRDDTQYF. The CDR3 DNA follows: TGTGCCAGCAGCTTAAGCCGGGATGATACGCAGTATTTT. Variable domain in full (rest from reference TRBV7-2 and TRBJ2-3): GAGVSQSPSNKVTEKGKDVELRCDPISGHTALYWYRQSLGQGLEFLIYFQGNSAPDKSGLPSDRFSAERTGGSVSTLTIQRTQQEDSAVYLCASSLSRDDTQYFGPGTRLTVL.

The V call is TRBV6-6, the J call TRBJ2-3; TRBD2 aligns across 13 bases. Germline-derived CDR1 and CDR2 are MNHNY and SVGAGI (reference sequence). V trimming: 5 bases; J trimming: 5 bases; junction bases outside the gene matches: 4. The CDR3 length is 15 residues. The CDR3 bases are TGTGCCAGCAGTCAACTAGCGGGGGGGATAGATACGCAGTATTTT. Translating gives CASSQLAGGIDTQYF.

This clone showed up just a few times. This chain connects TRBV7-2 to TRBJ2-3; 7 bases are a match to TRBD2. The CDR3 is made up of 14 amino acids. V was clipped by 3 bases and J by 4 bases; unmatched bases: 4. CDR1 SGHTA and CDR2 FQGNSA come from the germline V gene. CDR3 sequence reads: CASSLNAGADTQYF. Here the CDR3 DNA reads TGTGCCAGCAGCTTGAACGCGGGAGCAGATACGCAGTATTTT.